The present TCR beta chain was sequenced within a study of T-cell memory formation after mild COVID-19. Turning to the study itself: The TCR clusters were mostly specific to one donor.

This clonotype occurred many times. Its antigen is still unknown. V dropped 8 bases and J dropped 0 bases, with 8 bases sitting between them. Germline-derived CDR1 and CDR2 are MGHDK and SYGVNS. The CDR3 is 14 residues long. Findings of the study overall: CD4+ contracting clones were found mainly in CM and EM, and CD8+ ones in EMRA. There was no confirmation that second-wave clones peaking on day 37 were SARS-CoV-2 specific. Several responding clones turned up in pre-infection memory, indicating that cross-reactive memory may have taken part.

One entry per CDR3 protein results from TCRdb running MiXCR on the 5' RACE reads. The sample contains over 10,000 distinct CDR3 sequences, roughly 15% of which appear only once. The sample consisted of PBMCs or a T cell subset sorted from them (not recorded which). The origin of this receptor is a man younger than 35 who had mild COVID-19 (a few samples of this study predate the infection). Cell type and time point are not known. The chain recombines TRBV25-1 with TRBJ2-6; D is uncertain. CDR3 in DNA: TGTGCCAGCCGACACGACTCTGGGGCCAACGTCCTGACTTTC. Amino acids: CASRHDSGANVLTF.